The 9 T cell receptor beta chains given below trace back to one sample, sequenced in a study of T-cell memory formation after mild COVID-19 listed by TCRdb under 2021. The library was built by means of 5' RACE. Sequencing was carried out with an Illumina NovaSeq 6000. In-frame beta chains were kept once TCRdb had trimmed the public reads at Q25 with fastp and called clones with MiXCR. One record per CDR3 amino acid sequence lists the most common genes and DNA. In all, the sample holds under 350,000 distinct CDR3 sequences, and 15% to 20% of those were seen once. Together, the top ten hold about a fifth of the sample. The material sequenced was PBMCs or a T cell subset sorted from them (not recorded which). These receptors originate from a man aged 18 to 29 who had mild COVID-19 (a few samples of this study predate the infection). The sample titles of this study are shuffled in the database, so cell type and time point are left out; the donor was told from shared clones.

This clonotype was detected a few times. The chain uses TRBV12-3 or TRBV12-4 and TRBJ2-7; no definite D call. The CDR3 length is 12 residues. Trimming stripped 6 bases from V and 6 bases from J, with 12 bases between. CDR3 region: CASSSGVGEQYF. CDR3 bases: TGTGCCAGCAGCTCAGGTGTTGGCGAGCAGTACTTC.

This clonotype has just a few counts. This rearrangement joins TRBV9 to TRBJ2-7; possibly TRBD2 for D (5 bases). The V gene's germline CDR1 is SGDLS and CDR2 YYNGEE. This CDR3 comprises 15 residues. Trimming took 0 bases from V and 0 from J, leaving 10 bases between them. DNA for the CDR3: TGTGCCAGCAGCGTAGCTTCCCGGGGCTCCTACGAGCAGTACTTC. It yields the protein CASSVASRGSYEQYF.

The sample holds a few counts of this clonotype. The gene calls are TRBV5-1 and TRBJ2-1, with a tentative D call TRBD2 (5 bases). The CDR3 totals 14 residues. Trimming shortened V by 6 bases and J by 4 bases, and 14 bases separated the two germline ends. CDR1 and CDR2 (germline): SGHRS, YFSETQ. Written as DNA, the CDR3 is TGCGCCAGCAAACGGGGAGACACTTACAATGAGCAGTTCTTC. It yields the protein CASKRGDTYNEQFF.

This clonotype was counted between two and nine times. The V and J genes are TRBV7-9 and TRBJ2-3; the D is unclear. Trimming removed 5 bases from V and 4 bases from J, with 16 bases in between. This CDR3 comprises 15 residues. Germline values: CDR1 SEHNR, CDR2 FQNEAQ (reference sequence). The CDR3 is CASSEDHGVADTQYF. CDR3 DNA sequence: TGTGCCAGCAGCGAGGACCACGGAGTGGCAGATACGCAGTATTTT.

The chain uses TRBV7-2 and TRBJ1-1; D is unresolved. V was shortened by 2 bases and J by 0 bases, with 10 bases between the two germline ends. The CDR3 contains 15 residues. The V gene's germline CDR1 is SGHTA and CDR2 FQGNSA. The CDR3 DNA sequence: TGTGCCAGCAGCTTATTTCTAGGGCTGAACACTGAAGCTTTCTTT. The encoded protein is CASSLFLGLNTEAFF.

The rearrangement uses TRBV6-5 and TRBJ2-1; TRBD1 matches 9 bases. Germline V gene data show CDR1 as MNHEY and CDR2 as SVGAGI. The CDR3 contains 14 residues. V gave up 7 bases and J gave up 8 bases; unmatched junction bases: 9. The CDR3 here is CASKPGQGNDEQFF. CDR3 coding DNA: TGTGCCAGCAAACCGGGACAGGGCAACGATGAGCAGTTCTTC.

V usage is TRBV9 and J usage is TRBJ1-2; the D is unclear. The CDR3 totals 13 residues. The germline CDR1 and CDR2 sequences are SGDLS and YYNGEE. V shed 3 bases and J shed 6 bases, with 12 bases lying between them. The CDR3 DNA reads TGTGCCAGCAGCGAGAGGACCGGGCATGGCTACACCTTC. It translates to CASSERTGHGYTF.

The J gene is TRBJ1-6, the V gene TRBV28, with a tentative D call TRBD1 (6 bases). The germline V and J ends were trimmed by 4 bases and 8 bases, with 15 bases remaining between them. The germline CDR1 and CDR2 sequences are MDHEN and SYDVKM. CDR3 length equals 15 residues. The DNA of the CDR3 is TGTGCCAGCAGTTCAAATCAGGGGAGGGATTCACCCCTCCACTTT. Its protein is CASSSNQGRDSPLHF.

The J gene is TRBJ2-7, the V gene TRBV4-1; tentatively, D is TRBD1 (5 bases). The germline V and J ends were trimmed by 1 base and 0 bases, with 7 bases remaining between them. Germline CDR1 MGHRA, CDR2 YSYEKL. CDR3 length: 14 amino acids. CDR3 protein: CASSQGDSSYEQYF. The CDR3 nucleotides read TGCGCCAGCAGCCAAGGTGACAGCTCCTACGAGCAGTACTTC.